This TCR beta chain comes out of a study of beta chain features in type 1 diabetes. Study context: Healthy donors and patients had similar age, gender and cell yields. The study's findings and limits: cDNA-based sequencing might over-represent cells highly expressing TCR. Shortening that was moderate but significant affected the TCRB CDR3s of Type 1 diabetes patients in all four CD4+ subsets. Type 1 diabetes patients had fewer VDJ junction insertions and more deletions.

Notes on this clone: Antigen: not known.

The authors reverse transcribed all of the isolated RNA, so sequencing captured expressed TCRB transcripts. Sequenced by immunoSEQ multiplex PCR; TCRdb stores in-frame clones only, minus some. The repertoire holds 900,000 or so clones, with 15% to 20% as singletons. The CDR3 extends over 15 amino acids. Per germline, CDR1 SGHNT and CDR2 YYREEE (reference sequence). With 4 bases clipped from V and 5 bases from J, the junction kept 9 bases outside the gene matches. V is TRBV5-4 and J is TRBJ2-7; 10 bases map to TRBD2. This clonotype originated in a woman aged 18-29 years in good health. Sequencing was performed on naive CD4+ T cells from blood. The CDR3 sequence is CASSQASGSGDEQYF. For the CDR3, the DNA is TGTGCCAGCAGCCAGGCTAGCGGGAGCGGTGACGAGCAGTACTTC.